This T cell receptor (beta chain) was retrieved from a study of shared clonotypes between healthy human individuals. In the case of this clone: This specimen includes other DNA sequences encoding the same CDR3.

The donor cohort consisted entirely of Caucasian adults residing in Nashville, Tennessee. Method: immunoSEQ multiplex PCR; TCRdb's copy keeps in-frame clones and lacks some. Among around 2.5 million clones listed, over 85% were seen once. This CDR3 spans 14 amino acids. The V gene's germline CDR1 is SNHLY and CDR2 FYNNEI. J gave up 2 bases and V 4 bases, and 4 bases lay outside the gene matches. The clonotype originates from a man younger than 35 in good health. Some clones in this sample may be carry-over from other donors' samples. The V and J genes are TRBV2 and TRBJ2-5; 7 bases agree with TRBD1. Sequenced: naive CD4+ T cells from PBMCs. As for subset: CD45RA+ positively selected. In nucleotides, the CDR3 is TGTGCCAGCAGTGGACAGGGTTATCAAGAGACCCAGTACTTC. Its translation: CASSGQGYQETQYF.